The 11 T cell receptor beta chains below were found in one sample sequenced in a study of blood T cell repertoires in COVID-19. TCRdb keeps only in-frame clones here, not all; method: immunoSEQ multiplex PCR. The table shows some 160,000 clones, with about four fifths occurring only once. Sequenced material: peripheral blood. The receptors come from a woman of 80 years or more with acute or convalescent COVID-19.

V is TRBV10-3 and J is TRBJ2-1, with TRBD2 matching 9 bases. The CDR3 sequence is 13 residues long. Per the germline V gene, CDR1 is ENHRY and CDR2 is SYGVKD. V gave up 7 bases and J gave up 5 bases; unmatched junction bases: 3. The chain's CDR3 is CAIMTSGDNEQFF. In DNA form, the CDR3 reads TGTGCCATCATGACTAGCGGAGACAATGAGCAGTTCTTC.

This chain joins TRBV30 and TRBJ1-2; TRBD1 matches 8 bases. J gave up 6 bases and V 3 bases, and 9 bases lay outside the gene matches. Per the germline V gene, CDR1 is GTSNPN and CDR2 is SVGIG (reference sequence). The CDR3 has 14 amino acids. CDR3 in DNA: TGTGCCTGGAGCCGGGACAGGATAAAAGATGGCTACACCTTC. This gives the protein CAWSRDRIKDGYTF.

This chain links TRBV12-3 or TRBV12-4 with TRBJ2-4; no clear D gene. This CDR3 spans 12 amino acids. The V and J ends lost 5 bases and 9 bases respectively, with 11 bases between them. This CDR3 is CASSLTRGIQYF. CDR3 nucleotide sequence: TGTGCCAGCAGTCTCACTCGAGGCATTCAGTACTTC.

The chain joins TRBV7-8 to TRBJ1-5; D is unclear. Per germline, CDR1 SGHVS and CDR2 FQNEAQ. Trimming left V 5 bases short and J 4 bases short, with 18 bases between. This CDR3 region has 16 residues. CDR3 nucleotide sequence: TGTGCCAGCAGCCCAGTACGATGGCGGTCAAATCAGCCCCAGCATTTT. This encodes CASSPVRWRSNQPQHF.

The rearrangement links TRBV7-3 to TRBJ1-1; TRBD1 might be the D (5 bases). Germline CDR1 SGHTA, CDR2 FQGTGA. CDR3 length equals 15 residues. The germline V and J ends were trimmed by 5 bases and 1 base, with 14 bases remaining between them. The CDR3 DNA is TGTGCCAGCAGCCTTACGGGGGGTACGAACACTGAAGCTTTCTTT. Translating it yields CASSLTGGTNTEAFF.

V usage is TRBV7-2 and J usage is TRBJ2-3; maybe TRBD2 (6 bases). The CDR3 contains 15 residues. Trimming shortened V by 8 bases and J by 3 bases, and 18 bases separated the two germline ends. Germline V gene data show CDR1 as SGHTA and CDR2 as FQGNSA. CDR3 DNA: TGTGCCAGCCAAAGAGCGGGTCAAGCGACAGATACGCAGTATTTT. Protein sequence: CASQRAGQATDTQYF. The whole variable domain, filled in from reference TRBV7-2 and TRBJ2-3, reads GAGVSQSPSNKVTEKGKDVELRCDPISGHTALYWYRQSLGQGLEFLIYFQGNSAPDKSGLPSDRFSAERTGGSVSTLTIQRTQQEDSAVYLCASQRAGQATDTQYFGPGTRLTVL.

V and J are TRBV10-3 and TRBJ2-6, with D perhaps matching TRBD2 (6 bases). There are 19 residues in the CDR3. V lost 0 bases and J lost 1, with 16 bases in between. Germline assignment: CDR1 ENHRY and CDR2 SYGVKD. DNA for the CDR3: TGTGCCATCAGTGAGTCGACGACCACTAGCCTGTCTGGGGCCAACGTCCTGACTTTC. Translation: CAISESTTTSLSGANVLTF.

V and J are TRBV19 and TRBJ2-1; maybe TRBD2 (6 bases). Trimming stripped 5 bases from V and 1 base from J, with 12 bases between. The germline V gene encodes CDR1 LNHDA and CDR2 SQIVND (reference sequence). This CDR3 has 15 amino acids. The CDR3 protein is CASSRLVTSYNEQFF. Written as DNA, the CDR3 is TGTGCCAGTAGTCGACTAGTGACTTCCTACAATGAGCAGTTCTTC. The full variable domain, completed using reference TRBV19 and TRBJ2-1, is DGGITQSPKYLFRKEGQNVTLSCEQNLNHDAMYWYRQDPGQGLRLIYYSQIVNDFQKGDIAEGYSVSREKKESFPLTVTSAQKNPTAFYLCASSRLVTSYNEQFFGPGTRLTVL.

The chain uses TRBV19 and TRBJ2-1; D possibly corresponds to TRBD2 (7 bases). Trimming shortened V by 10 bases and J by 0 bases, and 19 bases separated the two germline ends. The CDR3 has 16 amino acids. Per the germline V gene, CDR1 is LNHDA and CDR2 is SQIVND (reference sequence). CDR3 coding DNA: TGTGCCATTCCACCGGGGGGCGGAAGCTCCTACAATGAGCAGTTCTTC. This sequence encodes CAIPPGGGSSYNEQFF.

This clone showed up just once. Here the CDR3 DNA reads TGCGCCAGCAGCTTGGTCACTAGCGGAGACAATTCCTACTTC. It translates to CASSLVTSGDNSYF. This chain uses TRBV5-1 with TRBJ2-5; 8 positions agree with TRBD2. The CDR3 extends over 14 amino acids. V lost 0 bases, J lost 14 bases, and 12 bases stayed unmatched. Germline values: CDR1 SGHRS, CDR2 YFSETQ.

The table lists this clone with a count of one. CDR3 nucleotides: TGTGCCATCAGTGAGGGACAGGGGAATACGCAGTATTTT. This encodes CAISEGQGNTQYF. The genes are TRBV10-3 and TRBJ2-3; 9 bases map to TRBD1. The CDR3 totals 13 residues. Germline assignment: CDR1 ENHRY and CDR2 SYGVKD. V lost 2 bases, J lost 7 bases, and 1 base stayed unmatched.